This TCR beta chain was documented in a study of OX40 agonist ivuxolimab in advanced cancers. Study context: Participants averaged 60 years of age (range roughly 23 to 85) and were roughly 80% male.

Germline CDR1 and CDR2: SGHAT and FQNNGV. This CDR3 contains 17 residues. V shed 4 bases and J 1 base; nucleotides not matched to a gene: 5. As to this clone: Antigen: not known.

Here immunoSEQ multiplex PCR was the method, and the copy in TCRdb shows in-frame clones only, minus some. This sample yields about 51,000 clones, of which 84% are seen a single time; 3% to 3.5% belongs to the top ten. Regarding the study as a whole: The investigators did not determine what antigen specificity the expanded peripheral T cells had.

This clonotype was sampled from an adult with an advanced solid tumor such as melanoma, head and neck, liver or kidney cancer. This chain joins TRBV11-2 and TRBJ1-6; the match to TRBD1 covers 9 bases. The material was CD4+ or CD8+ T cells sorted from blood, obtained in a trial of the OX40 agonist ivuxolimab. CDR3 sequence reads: CASSSGDRASYNSPLHF. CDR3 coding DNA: TGTGCCAGCAGCTCCGGGGACAGGGCGTCCTATAATTCACCCCTCCACTTT.